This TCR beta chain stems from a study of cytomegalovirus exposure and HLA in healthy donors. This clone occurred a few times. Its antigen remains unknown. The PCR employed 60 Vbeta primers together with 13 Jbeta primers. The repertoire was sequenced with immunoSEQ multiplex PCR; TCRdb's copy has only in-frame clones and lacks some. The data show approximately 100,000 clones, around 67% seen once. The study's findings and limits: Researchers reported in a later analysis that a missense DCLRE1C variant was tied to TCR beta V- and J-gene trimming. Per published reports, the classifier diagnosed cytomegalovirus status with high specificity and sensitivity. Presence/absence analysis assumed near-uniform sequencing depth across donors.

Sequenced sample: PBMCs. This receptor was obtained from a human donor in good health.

CDR3 amino acids: CASSLGNAAWGESPLHF. CDR3 bases: TGTGCCAGCAGCTTAGGGAACGCGGCGTGGGGGGAATCACCCCTCCACTTT. V usage is TRBV11-2 and J usage is TRBJ1-6; D might be TRBD1 (5 bases). The CDR3 sequence is 17 residues long. V was pared by 1 base and J by 10 bases, with 20 bases between. Germline V lookup: CDR1 SGHAT, CDR2 FQNNGV.